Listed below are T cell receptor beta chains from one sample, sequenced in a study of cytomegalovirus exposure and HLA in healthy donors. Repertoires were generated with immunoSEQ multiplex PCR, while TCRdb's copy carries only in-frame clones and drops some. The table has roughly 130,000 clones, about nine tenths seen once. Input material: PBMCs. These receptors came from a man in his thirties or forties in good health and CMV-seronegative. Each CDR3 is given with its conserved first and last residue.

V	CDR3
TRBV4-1	CASKPGQGTTMNTEAFF
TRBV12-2	CASRLAVGGRADYTF
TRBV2	CASSEGDRNTDTQYF
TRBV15	CATSRGQGAAETQYF
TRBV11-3	CASSFTGSKTEAFF
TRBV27	CASSWGSGTEAFF
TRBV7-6	CASSPGTGLPTEQYF
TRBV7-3	CASSLQGPMMNTEAFF
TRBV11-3	CASSLIGDNEQFF
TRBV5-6	CASSSGRDSVVDTQYF